Below, 2 T cell receptor beta chains from the same sample are listed, as sequenced in a study of cytomegalovirus exposure and HLA in healthy donors. It was with 60 Vbeta and 13 Jbeta primers that the PCR ran. TCRdb's table, derived via immunoSEQ multiplex PCR, lists solely in-frame clones and lacks some. The profile shows roughly 130,000 clones, less than 80% of them singletons. The specimen was PBMCs. The origin of the receptors is a woman aged 50 to 60 in good health and CMV-seropositive.

The rearrangement uses TRBV28 and TRBJ2-7, with 7 bases aligning to TRBD1. Germline V gene sequence: CDR1 MDHEN, CDR2 SYDVKM. J was trimmed by 1 base and V by 5 bases; bases with no gene match: 11. The CDR3 is 16 amino acids. CDR3: CASSALTGKGSYEQYF. In nucleotides, the CDR3 is TGTGCCAGCAGTGCCCTGACAGGGAAAGGATCCTACGAGCAGTACTTC.

With regard to this clone: This sample also contains other DNA sequences that code for the same CDR3. The CDR3 coding sequence is TGTGCCAGTAGCCTCGGCAATCAGCCCCAGCATTTT. Its protein product is CASSLGNQPQHF. V gene TRBV19 combines with J gene TRBJ1-5; the D is unclear. Germline CDR1 is LNHDA and CDR2 is SQIVND (reference sequence). Trimming removed 6 bases from V and 2 bases from J, with 5 bases in between. The CDR3 has 12 amino acids.